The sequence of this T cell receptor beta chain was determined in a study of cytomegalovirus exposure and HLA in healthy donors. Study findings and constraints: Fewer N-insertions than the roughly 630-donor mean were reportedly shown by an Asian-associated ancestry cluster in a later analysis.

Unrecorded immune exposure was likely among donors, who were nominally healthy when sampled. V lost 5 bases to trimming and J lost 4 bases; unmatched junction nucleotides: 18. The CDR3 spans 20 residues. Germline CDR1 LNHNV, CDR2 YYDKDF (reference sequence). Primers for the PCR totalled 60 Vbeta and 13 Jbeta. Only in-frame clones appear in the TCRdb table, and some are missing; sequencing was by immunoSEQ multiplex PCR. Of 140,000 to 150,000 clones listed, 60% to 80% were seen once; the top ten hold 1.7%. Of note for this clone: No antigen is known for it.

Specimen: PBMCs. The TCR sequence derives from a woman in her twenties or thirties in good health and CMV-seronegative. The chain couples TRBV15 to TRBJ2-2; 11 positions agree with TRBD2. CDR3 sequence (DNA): TGTGCCACCAGCCGCCTCGGACTAGCGGGCCTGCGGGGGGGCACCGGGGAGCTGTTTTTT. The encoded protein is CATSRLGLAGLRGGTGELFF.